The present TCR beta chain was sequenced within a study of blood T cell repertoires in COVID-19. Turning to the study itself: PBMCs, B-cell-depleted T cells, or T cells were the source of the cDNA or gDNA that made up the material.

Germline CDR1 SNHLY, CDR2 FYNNEI. The V and J ends lost 6 bases and 0 bases respectively, with 19 bases between them. The CDR3 has 17 residues. Original methodology: Estimated nucleated cell counts came from reference gene primer amplification. Here immunoSEQ multiplex PCR was the method, and the copy in TCRdb shows in-frame clones only, minus some. V, J and clone size are those of that table, while D and trimming were read from the DNA. The repertoire holds about 160,000 clones, 80% to 90% seen once, with under 7.5% in the top ten. The V and J genes are TRBV2 and TRBJ2-3; TRBD2 is a possible D gene (6 bases). The sequenced sample consisted of peripheral blood. This clonotype was sampled from an older man with acute or convalescent COVID-19. The CDR3 reads CASSDPHGGSSTDTQYF. CDR3 nucleotide sequence: TGTGCCAGCAGCGATCCGCATGGGGGGTCAAGCACAGATACGCAGTATTTT.